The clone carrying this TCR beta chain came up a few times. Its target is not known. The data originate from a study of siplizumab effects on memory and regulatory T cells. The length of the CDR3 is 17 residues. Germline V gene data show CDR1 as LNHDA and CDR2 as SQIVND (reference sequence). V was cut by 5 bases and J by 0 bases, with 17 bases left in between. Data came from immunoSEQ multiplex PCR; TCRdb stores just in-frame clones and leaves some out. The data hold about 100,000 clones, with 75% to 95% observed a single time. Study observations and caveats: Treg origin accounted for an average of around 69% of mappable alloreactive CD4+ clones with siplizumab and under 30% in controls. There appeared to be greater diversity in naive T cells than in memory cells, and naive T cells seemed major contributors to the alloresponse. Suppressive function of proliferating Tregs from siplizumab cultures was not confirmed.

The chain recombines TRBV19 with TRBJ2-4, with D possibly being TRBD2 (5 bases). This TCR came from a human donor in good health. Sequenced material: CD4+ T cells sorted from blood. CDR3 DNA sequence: TGTGCCAGTAGTGGCCGGACGTCCGGACTAGCCAAAAACATTCAGTACTTC. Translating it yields CASSGRTSGLAKNIQYF. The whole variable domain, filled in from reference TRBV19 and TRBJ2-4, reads DGGITQSPKYLFRKEGQNVTLSCEQNLNHDAMYWYRQDPGQGLRLIYYSQIVNDFQKGDIAEGYSVSREKKESFPLTVTSAQKNPTAFYLCASSGRTSGLAKNIQYFGAGTRLSVL.